This T cell receptor (beta chain) stems from a study of spatial heterogeneity in lung cancer. Indicated time point: blood at routine non-recurrence follow-up after resection. Whole RNA came from tumor, nontumor lung or frozen PBMC and was sequenced without being sorted. A single record per CDR3 protein comes from TCRdb applying MiXCR to the 5' RACE reads. There are about 120,000 distinct CDR3 sequences in the sample; more than 9% occur only once, and about 15% lies in the top ten. Germline loops: CDR1 SQVTM, CDR2 ANQGSEA. This CDR3 has 13 amino acids. Trimming pared 7 bases from V and 2 bases from J, leaving 14 bases between. The sample holds many counts of this clonotype.

The sequence derives from a male donor with early-stage non-small cell lung cancer. This chain uses TRBV29-1 with TRBJ1-1; D remains ambiguous. The sequences come from PBMCs, collected at follow-up. CDR3 DNA: TGCAGCGCACTGTACGGGATTAACACTGAAGCTTTCTTT. Amino acid sequence: CSALYGINTEAFF.